This T cell receptor (beta chain) was found in a study of cytomegalovirus exposure and HLA in healthy donors. Study findings and constraints: There were about 160 TCR beta chains listed as cytomegalovirus-associated.

Regarding this clone: As yet, its antigen is unknown.

The germline gives CDR1 MNHEY, CDR2 SMNVEV (reference sequence). The CDR3 sequence is 15 residues long. V shed 1 base, J shed 0 bases, and the junction held 0 bases outside the gene matches. TCRdb's copy holds only in-frame clones and misses some; the assay was immunoSEQ multiplex PCR. The repertoire includes approximately 270,000 clones, just over 85% of them detected once, and more than 0.8% sits in the top ten. This chain links TRBV27 with TRBJ2-1; the match to TRBD1 covers 7 bases. Sequenced: PBMCs. The sequence came from a woman aged 18-30 years in good health and CMV-seronegative. For the CDR3, the DNA is TGTGCCAGCAGTTTATACAGGGGCTCCTACAATGAGCAGTTCTTC. Translating gives CASSLYRGSYNEQFF.